The 9 T cell receptor beta chains listed next were all sequenced from one sample in a study of T cell responses to AZD1222 COVID-19 vaccine. TCRdb's copy holds only in-frame clones and misses some; the assay was immunoSEQ multiplex PCR. Here the sample spans about 120,000 clones, approximately 85% being singletons. The sequencing used peripheral blood, collected on day 0 of AZD1222 vaccination. The receptor set was obtained from an adult in good health.

This clone has a single count. The gene calls are TRBV9 and TRBJ2-1; the D is unclear. Trimming removed 4 bases from V and 3 bases from J, with 17 bases in between. Germline V gene data show CDR1 as SGDLS and CDR2 as YYNGEE. The CDR3 extends over 16 amino acids. CDR3 DNA sequence: TGTGCCAGCAGCACTGACAATCCGGCCCTCTACAATGAGCAGTTCTTC. Residues: CASSTDNPALYNEQFF.

The V and J genes are TRBV5-1 and TRBJ2-3; D is ambiguous. This CDR3 has 15 amino acids. V was pared by 6 bases and J by 0 bases, with 14 bases between. The germline gives CDR1 SGHRS, CDR2 YFSETQ. The CDR3 protein is CASNGRTDSTDTQYF. CDR3 nucleotide sequence: TGCGCCAGCAACGGACGGACGGACAGCACAGATACGCAGTATTTT. The full variable domain, with the rest looked up from reference TRBV5-1 and TRBJ2-3, is KAGVTQTPRYLIKTRGQQVTLSCSPISGHRSVSWYQQTPGQGLQFLFEYFSETQRNKGNFPGRFSGRQFSNSRSEMNVSTLELGDSALYLCASNGRTDSTDTQYFGPGTRLTVL.

The rearrangement joins TRBV10-3 to TRBJ1-1, with TRBD1 matching 12 bases. V trimming: 10 bases; J trimming: 6 bases; junction bases outside the gene matches: 6. The length of the CDR3 is 13 residues. Germline lookup yields CDR1 ENHRY and CDR2 SYGVKD. CDR3 coding DNA: TGTGCCACCGCCGGGACAGGGGGCCCTGAAGCTTTCTTT. Translated, it gives CATAGTGGPEAFF.

This clone has just one count. This chain uses TRBV30 with TRBJ1-2; no definite D call. V lost 1 base and J 5 bases, leaving 11 bases between the germline ends. Germline CDR1 GTSNPN, CDR2 SVGIG (reference sequence). This CDR3 has 13 residues. The CDR3 bases are TGTGCCTGGAGTGCCCCTGGGATTTATGGCTACACCTTC. It is translated as CAWSAPGIYGYTF.

J is TRBJ1-6 and V is TRBV10-3; D unclear. Trimming cost V 7 bases and J 8 bases, with 9 bases left between them. This CDR3 comprises 12 residues. CDR1 is ENHRY and CDR2 is SYGVKD in the germline V gene. The CDR3 nucleotides read TGTGCCATCACCAGCCCGGATTCACCCCTCCACTTT. It yields the protein CAITSPDSPLHF.

The J gene is TRBJ2-1, the V gene TRBV7-7; weak D call: TRBD2 (6 bases). CDR1 SSHAT and CDR2 FNYEAQ come from the germline V gene (reference sequence). CDR3 length: 16 amino acids. V was trimmed by 1 base and J by 0 bases, leaving 10 bases between them. CDR3 residues: CASSLVGGSSYNEQFF. CDR3 nucleotide sequence: TGTGCCAGCAGCTTAGTTGGGGGGAGCTCCTACAATGAGCAGTTCTTC.

The V and J genes are TRBV5-1 and TRBJ2-7, with D perhaps TRBD2 (6 bases). The CDR3 is 11 amino acids. CDR1 is SGHRS, CDR2 YFSETQ, per germline. V lost 5 bases to trimming and J lost 4 bases, with 7 bases between them. The chain's CDR3 is CASREGYEQYF. The CDR3 coding sequence is TGCGCCAGCAGGGAGGGGTACGAGCAGTACTTC.

This clone was seen a single time. The chain couples TRBV6-2 or TRBV6-3 to TRBJ1-1; TRBD1 might be the D (5 bases). The CDR3 loop spans 13 amino acids. Germline CDR1 MNHEY, CDR2 SVGEGT. V was pared by 4 bases and J by 5 bases, with 11 bases between. The CDR3 region has the DNA TGTGCCAGCAGTTCAGGGCTCGGGACTGAAGCTTTCTTT. Its protein is CASSSGLGTEAFF.

The rearrangement uses TRBV4-1 and TRBJ2-5, with 9 positions matching TRBD2. This CDR3 region has 17 residues. Germline CDR1 MGHRA, CDR2 YSYEKL. V lost 1 base and J lost 4; bases outside the gene matches: 10. CDR3 sequence reads: CASSQGHSAGGLETQYF. CDR3 bases: TGCGCCAGCAGCCAAGGACATAGCGCGGGGGGGCTAGAGACCCAGTACTTC.